Below, 15 T cell receptor beta chains from the same sample are listed, as sequenced in a study of blood T cell repertoires in COVID-19 (dated by TCRdb to 2018 to 2020). Library preparation employed the immunoSEQ multiplex PCR assay. TCRdb holds this immuneACCESS table with in-frame rearrangements only. Some clones are missing; in checked studies, unresolved V genes explain under half, and the rest has no known cause. Counted in this sample were some 300,000 clones; about 90% of them appeared once. Together, the top ten hold 1% of the sample. Sequencing was carried out using peripheral blood. These receptor sequences come from a woman aged 40 to 50 with COVID-19, enrolled during active disease.

The chain links TRBV2 to TRBJ1-5, with TRBD1 matching over 7 bases. The germline CDR1 and CDR2 sequences are SNHLY and FYNNEI. The CDR3 is 14 residues long. The V gene end was trimmed by 6 bases and the J gene end by 5 bases; junction bases not matched to a gene: 7. The chain's CDR3 is CASSPDRDYQPQHF. CDR3 DNA sequence: TGTGCCAGCAGCCCAGACAGGGACTATCAGCCCCAGCATTTT.

The chain has TRBV19 and TRBJ2-6, with 11 bases matching TRBD1. The CDR3 consists of 16 residues. After removal of 10 bases from V and 0 bases from J, the junction contained 5 bases not matched to a gene. Germline CDR1 is LNHDA and CDR2 is SQIVND (reference sequence). The CDR3 DNA follows: TGTGCCACACGGGACAGGGGGGGCTCTGGGGCCAACGTCCTGACTTTC. Protein product: CATRDRGGSGANVLTF. Together with reference TRBV19 and TRBJ2-6, the CDR3 gives the full variable domain: DGGITQSPKYLFRKEGQNVTLSCEQNLNHDAMYWYRQDPGQGLRLIYYSQIVNDFQKGDIAEGYSVSREKKESFPLTVTSAQKNPTAFYLCATRDRGGSGANVLTFGAGSRLTVL.

This chain uses TRBV19 with TRBJ1-1; 9 bases match TRBD1. The CDR3 runs to 13 residues. The V segment lost 2 bases and the J segment 11 bases; nucleotides outside the gene matches: 6. Germline CDR1 is LNHDA and CDR2 is SQIVND (reference sequence). The CDR3 DNA is TGTGCCAGTAGTATAATCGGACAGGGGATGGCTTTCTTT. It yields the protein CASSIIGQGMAFF.

This chain connects TRBV6-6 to TRBJ2-7, with D uncertain. The CDR3 is 13 residues long. V lost 4 bases to trimming and J lost 2 bases, with 9 bases between them. Germline assignment: CDR1 MNHNY and CDR2 SVGAGI (reference sequence). The CDR3 DNA sequence: TGTGCCAGCAGTTCGACGGAGACCTACGAGCAGTACTTC. It codes for CASSSTETYEQYF.

This chain uses TRBV5-6 with TRBJ2-1, with 11 bases aligning to TRBD2. With V trimmed by 1 base and J by 1 base, 7 bases remained unmatched. The CDR3 consists of 18 residues. Germline V gene sequence: CDR1 SGHDT, CDR2 YYEEEE. The CDR3 region is CASSLRVSGRVSYNEQFF. CDR3 nucleotides: TGTGCCAGCAGCTTGAGGGTTAGCGGGAGGGTTTCCTACAATGAGCAGTTCTTC.

V is TRBV2 and J is TRBJ1-5; tentative D call: TRBD1 (6 bases). V dropped 8 bases and J dropped 5 bases, with 19 bases sitting between them. Germline loops: CDR1 SNHLY, CDR2 FYNNEI. This CDR3 has 15 residues. CDR3 in DNA: TGTGCCAGCCAAGGACAGCGTGGGGGTGATCAGCCCCAGCATTTT. Its translation is CASQGQRGGDQPQHF. Looking up the rest from reference TRBV2 and TRBJ1-5 gives the full variable domain: EPEVTQTPSHQVTQMGQEVILRCVPISNHLYFYWYRQILGQKVEFLVSFYNNEISEKSEIFDDQFSVERPDGSNFTLKIRSTKLEDSAMYFCASQGQRGGDQPQHFGDGTRLSIL.

The rearrangement uses TRBV25-1 and TRBJ2-2; D remains ambiguous. Trimming removed 4 bases at V and 7 bases at J, with 10 bases between. Looked up from germline, CDR1 is MGHDK and CDR2 is SYGVNS. The CDR3 loop spans 13 amino acids. Here the CDR3 reads CASSVTVVGELFF. For the CDR3, the DNA is TGTGCCAGCAGTGTTACAGTGGTCGGGGAGCTGTTTTTT.

This rearrangement joins TRBV29-1 to TRBJ1-1; 7 bases are shared with TRBD1. The V gene end was trimmed by 7 bases and the J gene end by 6 bases; junction bases not matched to a gene: 8. This CDR3 spans 12 amino acids. CDR1 is SQVTM and CDR2 is ANQGSEA in the germline V gene. The CDR3 bases are TGCAGCGGCTCGGGACAGCCTTCTGAAGCTTTCTTT. Protein sequence: CSGSGQPSEAFF. Full variable domain (missing parts from reference TRBV29-1 and TRBJ1-1): SAVISQKPSRDICQRGTSLTIQCQVDSQVTMMFWYRQQPGQSLTLIATANQGSEATYESGFVIDKFPISRPNLTFSTLTVSNMSPEDSSIYLCSGSGQPSEAFFGQGTRLTVV.

The count of this clone is one. The genes are TRBV30 and TRBJ1-6; D call uncertain. Germline lookup yields CDR1 GTSNPN and CDR2 SVGIG (reference sequence). The V end lost 2 bases, the J end lost 9 bases, and 11 bases lay between the germline ends. The CDR3 totals 13 residues. The CDR3 loop is CAWSPLPGSPLHF. The CDR3, as DNA: TGTGCCTGGAGTCCCCTCCCGGGTTCACCCCTCCACTTT. Looking up the rest from reference TRBV30 and TRBJ1-6 gives the full variable domain: SQTIHQWPATLVQPVGSPLSLECTVEGTSNPNLYWYRQAAGRGLQLLFYSVGIGQISSEVPQNLSASRPQDRQFILSSKKLLLSDSGFYLCAWSPLPGSPLHFGNGTRLTVT.

This clone was found once. This chain links TRBV6-2 or TRBV6-3 with TRBJ2-3; no reliable D call. The V gene lost 6 bases and the J gene lost 2 bases, with 6 bases spanning the gap. The CDR3 covers 12 residues. Per the germline V gene, CDR1 is MNHEY and CDR2 is SVGEGT. CDR3: CASSTTTDTQYF. The CDR3 DNA is TGTGCCAGCAGCACAACCACAGATACGCAGTATTTT.

This clone was found a few times. The rearrangement uses TRBV6-2 or TRBV6-3 and TRBJ1-1; maybe TRBD1 (5 bases). CDR1 is MNHEY and CDR2 is SVGEGT in the germline V gene. CDR3 length: 15 residues. V was pared by 5 bases and J by 5 bases, with 18 bases between. The CDR3 bases are TGTGCCAGCAGTATACCGACAGTTGTTGGGACTGAAGCTTTCTTT. This encodes CASSIPTVVGTEAFF.

The J gene is TRBJ1-2, the V gene TRBV30, with D hard to call. Between the trimmed V and J ends, which lost 4 bases and 0 bases, there was a span of 9 bases. This CDR3 contains 13 residues. From germline, CDR1 is GTSNPN and CDR2 SVGIG (reference sequence). CDR3 protein: CAWMSGTNYGYTF. The DNA for the CDR3 is TGTGCCTGGATGTCGGGAACTAACTATGGCTACACCTTC.

This chain joins TRBV18 and TRBJ1-1; TRBD1 is a possible D gene (6 bases). Trimming removed 1 base from V and 4 bases from J, with 16 bases in between. Per germline, CDR1 KGHSH and CDR2 LQKENI. CDR3 length: 16 residues. The CDR3 spells CASSPLQTGGLTEAFF. CDR3 nucleotide sequence: TGTGCCAGCTCACCACTACAGACAGGAGGTCTCACTGAAGCTTTCTTT.

This rearrangement joins TRBV6-5 to TRBJ2-7, with TRBD2 matching 9 bases. The trim removed 7 bases at V and 3 bases at J, leaving 4 bases unmatched. This CDR3 contains 13 residues. Germline CDR1 MNHEY, CDR2 SVGAGI. CDR3 nucleotide sequence: TGTGCCAGCACTAATAGCGGGAGCTACGAGCAGTACTTC. This codes for CASTNSGSYEQYF.

The CDR3 loop is CASRRDRARETQYF. DNA for the CDR3: TGCGCCAGCAGACGGGACAGGGCCCGGGAGACCCAGTACTTC. This rearrangement joins TRBV5-1 to TRBJ2-5, with TRBD1 matching over 9 bases. From germline, CDR1 is SGHRS and CDR2 YFSETQ. V was pared by 5 bases and J by 5 bases, with 7 bases of the junction left unmatched. The CDR3 length is 14 residues.